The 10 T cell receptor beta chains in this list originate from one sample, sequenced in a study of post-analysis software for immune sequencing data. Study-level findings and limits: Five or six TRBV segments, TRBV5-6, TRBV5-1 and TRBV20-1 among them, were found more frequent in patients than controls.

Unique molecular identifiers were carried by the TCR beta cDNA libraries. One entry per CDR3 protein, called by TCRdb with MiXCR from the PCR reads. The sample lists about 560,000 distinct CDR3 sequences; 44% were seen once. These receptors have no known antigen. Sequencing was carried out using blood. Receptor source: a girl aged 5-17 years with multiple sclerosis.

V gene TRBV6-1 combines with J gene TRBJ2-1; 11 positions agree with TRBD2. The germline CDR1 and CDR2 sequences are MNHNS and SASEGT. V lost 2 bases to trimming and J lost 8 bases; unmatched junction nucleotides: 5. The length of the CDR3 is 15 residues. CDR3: CASSETSGSGDEQFF. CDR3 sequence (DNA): TGTGCCAGCAGTGAAACTAGCGGGAGTGGCGATGAGCAGTTCTTC.

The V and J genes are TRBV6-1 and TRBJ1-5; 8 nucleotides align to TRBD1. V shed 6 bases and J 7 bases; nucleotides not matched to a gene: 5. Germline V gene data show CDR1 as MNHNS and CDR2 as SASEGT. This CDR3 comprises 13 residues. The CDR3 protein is CASSVDRDQPQHF. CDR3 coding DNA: TGTGCCAGCAGCGTGGACAGGGACCAGCCCCAGCATTTT.

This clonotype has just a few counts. CDR3 sequence (DNA): TGCGCCAGCAGCCCATGGGGACAGGGGGACGAGCAGTACTTC. Its protein is CASSPWGQGDEQYF. The chain employs TRBV5-1 and TRBJ2-7, with 11 bases identical to TRBD1. V was pared by 4 bases and J by 5 bases, with 5 bases of the junction left unmatched. This CDR3 spans 14 amino acids. Germline V gives CDR1 SGHRS, CDR2 YFSETQ.

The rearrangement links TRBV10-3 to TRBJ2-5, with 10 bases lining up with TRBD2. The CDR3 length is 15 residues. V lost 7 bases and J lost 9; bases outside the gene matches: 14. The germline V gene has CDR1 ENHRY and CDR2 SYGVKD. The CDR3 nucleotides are TGTGCCATCATGCCCAGCGGGGGGGCTCGCAGGGCCCAGTACTTC. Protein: CAIMPSGGARRAQYF.

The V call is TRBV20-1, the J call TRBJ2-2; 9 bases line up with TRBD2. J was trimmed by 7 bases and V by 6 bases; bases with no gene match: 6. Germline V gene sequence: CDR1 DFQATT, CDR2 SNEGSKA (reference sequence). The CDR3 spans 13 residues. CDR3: CSATSGRNGELFF. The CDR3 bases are TGCAGTGCGACTAGCGGTCGGAACGGGGAGCTGTTTTTT.

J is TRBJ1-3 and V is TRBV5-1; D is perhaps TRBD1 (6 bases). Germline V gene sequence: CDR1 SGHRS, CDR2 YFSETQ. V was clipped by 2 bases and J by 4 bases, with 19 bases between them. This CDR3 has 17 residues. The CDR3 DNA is TGCGCCAGCAGCTTCGCCCCGGAACAGGGAGGAGGAAACACCATATATTTT. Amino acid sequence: CASSFAPEQGGGNTIYF.

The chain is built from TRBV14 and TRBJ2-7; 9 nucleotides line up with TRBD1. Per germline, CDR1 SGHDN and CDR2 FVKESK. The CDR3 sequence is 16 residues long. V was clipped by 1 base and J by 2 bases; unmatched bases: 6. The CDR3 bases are TGTGCCAGCAGCCAAGCATATAGGACAGGGGCCTACGAGCAGTACTTC. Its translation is CASSQAYRTGAYEQYF.

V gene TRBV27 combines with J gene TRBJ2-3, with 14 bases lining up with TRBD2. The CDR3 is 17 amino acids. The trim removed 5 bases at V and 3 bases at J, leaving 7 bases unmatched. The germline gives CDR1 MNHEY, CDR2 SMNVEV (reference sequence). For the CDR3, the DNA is TGTGCCAGCAGTCTGGGACTAGCGGGAGTTTGGACAGATACGCAGTATTTT. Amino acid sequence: CASSLGLAGVWTDTQYF.

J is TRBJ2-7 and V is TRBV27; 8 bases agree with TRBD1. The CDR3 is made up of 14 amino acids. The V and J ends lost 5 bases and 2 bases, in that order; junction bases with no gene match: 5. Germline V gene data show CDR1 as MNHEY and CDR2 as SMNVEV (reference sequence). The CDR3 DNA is TGTGCCAGCAGTCCCACGACAGGGGCCTACGAGCAGTACTTC. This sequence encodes CASSPTTGAYEQYF.

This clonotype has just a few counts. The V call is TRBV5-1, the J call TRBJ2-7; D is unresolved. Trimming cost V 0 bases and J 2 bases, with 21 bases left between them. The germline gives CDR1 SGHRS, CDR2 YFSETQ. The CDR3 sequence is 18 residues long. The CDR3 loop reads CASSLADVRSVLTYEQYF. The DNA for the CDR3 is TGCGCCAGCAGCTTGGCGGACGTGCGATCAGTACTTACCTACGAGCAGTACTTC.